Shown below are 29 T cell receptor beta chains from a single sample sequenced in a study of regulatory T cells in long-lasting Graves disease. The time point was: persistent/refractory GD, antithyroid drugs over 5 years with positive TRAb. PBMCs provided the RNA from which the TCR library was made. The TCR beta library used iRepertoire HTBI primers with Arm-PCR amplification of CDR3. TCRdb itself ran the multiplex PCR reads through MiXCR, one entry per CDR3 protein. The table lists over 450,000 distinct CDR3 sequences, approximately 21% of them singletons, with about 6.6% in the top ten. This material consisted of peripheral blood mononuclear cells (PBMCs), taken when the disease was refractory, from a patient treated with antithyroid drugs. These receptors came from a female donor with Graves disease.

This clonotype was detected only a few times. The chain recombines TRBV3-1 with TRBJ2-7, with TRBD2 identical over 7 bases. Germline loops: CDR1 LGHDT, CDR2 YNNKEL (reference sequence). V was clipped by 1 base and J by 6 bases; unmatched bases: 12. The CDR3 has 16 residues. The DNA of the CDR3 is TGTGCCAGCAGCCAAGGCTTTGCGGGAGAAGCGGGCGAGCAGTACTTC. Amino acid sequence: CASSQGFAGEAGEQYF.

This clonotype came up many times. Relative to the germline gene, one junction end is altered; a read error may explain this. DNA for the CDR3: TGTGCCAGCAGCTTAGAGGTGGAGGGACAGGGGGATTTT. This gives the protein CASSLEVEGQGDF. The chain recombines TRBV7-8 with TRBJ1-5; TRBD1 matches 11 bases. CDR3 length: 13 amino acids. Germline-derived CDR1 and CDR2 are SGHVS and FQNEAQ.

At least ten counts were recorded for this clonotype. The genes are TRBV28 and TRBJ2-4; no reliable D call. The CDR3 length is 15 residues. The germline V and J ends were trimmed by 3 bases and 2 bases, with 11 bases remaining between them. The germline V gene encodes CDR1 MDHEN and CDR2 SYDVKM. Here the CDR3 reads CASSFAQQTKNIQYF. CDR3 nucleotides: TGTGCCAGCAGTTTTGCCCAGCAGACCAAAAACATTCAGTACTTC. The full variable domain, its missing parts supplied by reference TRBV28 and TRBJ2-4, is DVKVTQSSRYLVKRTGEKVFLECVQDMDHENMFWYRQDPGLGLRLIYFSYDVKMKEKGDIPEGYSVSREKKERFSLILESASTNQTSMYLCASSFAQQTKNIQYFGAGTRLSVL.

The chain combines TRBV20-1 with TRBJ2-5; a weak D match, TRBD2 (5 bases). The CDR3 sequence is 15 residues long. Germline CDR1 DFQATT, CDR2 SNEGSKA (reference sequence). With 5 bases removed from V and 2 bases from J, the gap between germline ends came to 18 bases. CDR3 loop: CSAAPWSGRQETQYF. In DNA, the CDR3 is TGCAGTGCTGCCCCCTGGAGCGGAAGGCAAGAGACCCAGTACTTC.

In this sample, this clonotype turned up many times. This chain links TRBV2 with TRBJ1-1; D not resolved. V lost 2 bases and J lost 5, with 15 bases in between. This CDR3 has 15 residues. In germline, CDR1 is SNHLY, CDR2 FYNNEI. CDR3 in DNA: TGTGCCAGCAGTGAACTCCGGTGGCAGGAAACTGAAGCTTTCTTT. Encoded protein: CASSELRWQETEAFF.

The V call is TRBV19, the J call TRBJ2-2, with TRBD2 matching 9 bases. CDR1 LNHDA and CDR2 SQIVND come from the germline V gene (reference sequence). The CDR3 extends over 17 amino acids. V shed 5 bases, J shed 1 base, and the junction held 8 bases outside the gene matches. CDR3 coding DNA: TGTGCCAGTAGTCCCTTCGCGGGAGGGCTGAACACCGGGGAGCTGTTTTTT. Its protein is CASSPFAGGLNTGELFF.

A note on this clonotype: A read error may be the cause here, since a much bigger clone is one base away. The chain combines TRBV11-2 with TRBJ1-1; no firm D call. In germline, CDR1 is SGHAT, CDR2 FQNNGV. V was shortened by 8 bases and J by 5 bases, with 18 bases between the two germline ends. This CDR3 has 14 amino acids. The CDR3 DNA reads TGTGCCAGCCCGGTCGGGGAGGAGGGAACTGAAGCTTTCTTT. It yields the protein CASPVGEEGTEAFF.

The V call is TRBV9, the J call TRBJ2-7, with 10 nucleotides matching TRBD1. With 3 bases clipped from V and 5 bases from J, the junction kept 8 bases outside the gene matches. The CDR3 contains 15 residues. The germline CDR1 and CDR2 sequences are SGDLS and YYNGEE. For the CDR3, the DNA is TGTGCCAGCAGCGGAGGGGGGACAGGGGATGACGAGCAGTACTTC. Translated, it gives CASSGGGTGDDEQYF.

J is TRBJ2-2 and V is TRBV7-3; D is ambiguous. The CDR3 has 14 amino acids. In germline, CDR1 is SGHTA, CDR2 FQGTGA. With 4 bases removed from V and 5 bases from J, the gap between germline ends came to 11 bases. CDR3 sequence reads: CASSSTSWTGELFF. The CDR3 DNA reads TGTGCCAGCAGCTCCACGAGTTGGACCGGGGAGCTGTTTTTT.

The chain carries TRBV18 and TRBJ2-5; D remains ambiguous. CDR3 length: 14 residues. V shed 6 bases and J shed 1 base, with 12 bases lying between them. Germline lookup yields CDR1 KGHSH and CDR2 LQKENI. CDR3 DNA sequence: TGTGCCAGCTCGGCGATGTATACCCAAGAGACCCAGTACTTC. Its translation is CASSAMYTQETQYF.

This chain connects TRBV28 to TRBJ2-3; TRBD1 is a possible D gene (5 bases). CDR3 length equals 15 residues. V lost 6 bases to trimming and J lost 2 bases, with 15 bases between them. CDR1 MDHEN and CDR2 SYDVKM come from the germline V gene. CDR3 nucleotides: TGTGCCAGCAGCTCCGTCGTGACAGTCACAGATACGCAGTATTTT. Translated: CASSSVVTVTDTQYF.

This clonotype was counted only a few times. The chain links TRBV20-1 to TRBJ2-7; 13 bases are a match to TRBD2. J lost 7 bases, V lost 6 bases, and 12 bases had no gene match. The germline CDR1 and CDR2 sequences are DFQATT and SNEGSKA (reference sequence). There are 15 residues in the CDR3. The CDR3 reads CSAPGTSGASGEQYF. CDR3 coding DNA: TGCAGTGCCCCCGGGACTAGCGGGGCCTCTGGTGAGCAGTACTTC.

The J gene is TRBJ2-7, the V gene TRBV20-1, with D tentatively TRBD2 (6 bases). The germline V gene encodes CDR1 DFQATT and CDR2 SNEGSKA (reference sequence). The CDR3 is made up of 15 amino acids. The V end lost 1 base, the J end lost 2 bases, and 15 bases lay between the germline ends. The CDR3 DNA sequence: TGCAGTGCTAGAGGGGAGGCAGGGCCCCCCTACGAGCAGTACTTC. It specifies CSARGEAGPPYEQYF.

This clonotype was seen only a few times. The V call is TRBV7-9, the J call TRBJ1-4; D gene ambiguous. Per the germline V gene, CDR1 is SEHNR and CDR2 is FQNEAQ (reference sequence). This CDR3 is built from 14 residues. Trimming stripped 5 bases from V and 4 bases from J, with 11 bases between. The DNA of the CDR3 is TGTGCCAGCAGCCAAGTCGCCCATAATGAAAAACTGTTTTTT. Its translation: CASSQVAHNEKLFF.

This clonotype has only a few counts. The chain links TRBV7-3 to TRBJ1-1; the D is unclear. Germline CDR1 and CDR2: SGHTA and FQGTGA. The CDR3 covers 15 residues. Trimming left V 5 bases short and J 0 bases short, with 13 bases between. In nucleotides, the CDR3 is TGTGCCAGCAGCCCCGAGGCCGCGCTGAACACTGAAGCTTTCTTT. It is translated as CASSPEAALNTEAFF.

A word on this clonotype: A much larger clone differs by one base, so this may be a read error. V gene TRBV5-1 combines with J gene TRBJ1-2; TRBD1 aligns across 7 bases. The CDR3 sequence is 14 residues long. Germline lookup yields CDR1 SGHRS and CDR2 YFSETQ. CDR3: CASSLTGDSYGYIF. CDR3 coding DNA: TGCGCCAGCAGCCTTACCGGGGACAGCTATGGCTACATCTTC.

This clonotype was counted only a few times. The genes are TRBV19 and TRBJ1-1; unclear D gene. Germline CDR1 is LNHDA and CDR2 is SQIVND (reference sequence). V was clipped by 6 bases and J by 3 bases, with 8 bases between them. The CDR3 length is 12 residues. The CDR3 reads CASSPRDTEAFF. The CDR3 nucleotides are TGTGCCAGTAGCCCTAGAGACACTGAAGCTTTCTTT.

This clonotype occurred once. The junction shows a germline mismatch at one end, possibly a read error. The CDR3 DNA is TGTGCCAGCTCACCCCCCGGGACGCAACAAGAGGCCCAGTACTTC. Its translation is CASSPPGTQQEAQYF. The chain carries TRBV18 and TRBJ2-5, with D perhaps being TRBD1 or TRBD2 (5 bases each). This CDR3 is built from 15 residues. The germline CDR1 and CDR2 sequences are KGHSH and LQKENI.

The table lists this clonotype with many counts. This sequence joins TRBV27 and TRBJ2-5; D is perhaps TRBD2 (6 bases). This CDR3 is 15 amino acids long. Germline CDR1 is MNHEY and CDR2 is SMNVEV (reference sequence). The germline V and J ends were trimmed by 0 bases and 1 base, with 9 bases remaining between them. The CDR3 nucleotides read TGTGCCAGCAGTTTATCAGGAGGGATCCAAGAGACCCAGTACTTC. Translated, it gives CASSLSGGIQETQYF.

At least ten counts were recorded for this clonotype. Here the CDR3 reads CASSANLGWETQYF. CDR3 DNA: TGTGCCAGCAGCGCCAATCTAGGGTGGGAGACCCAGTACTTC. The V gene is TRBV13, the J gene TRBJ2-5; D gene unclear. Germline V gene data show CDR1 as PRHDT and CDR2 as FYEKMQ (reference sequence). V lost 5 bases, J lost 5 bases, and 15 bases lay in between. The CDR3 is 14 amino acids.

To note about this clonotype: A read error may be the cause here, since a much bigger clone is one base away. The CDR3 sequence: CTSSPDSISPLHF. CDR3 coding DNA: TGTACCAGCAGCCCAGACAGTATTTCACCCCTCCACTTT. This chain connects TRBV7-3 to TRBJ1-6; D perhaps matches TRBD1 (5 bases). Looked up from germline, CDR1 is SGHTA and CDR2 is FQGTGA. The CDR3 has 13 residues.

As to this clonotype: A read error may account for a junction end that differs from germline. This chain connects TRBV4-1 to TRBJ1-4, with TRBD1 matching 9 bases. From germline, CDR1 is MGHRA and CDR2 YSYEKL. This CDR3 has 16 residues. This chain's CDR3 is CTSSQGAGTGYEKLFF. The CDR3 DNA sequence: TGCACCAGCAGCCAAGGTGCCGGGACAGGGTACGAAAAACTGTTTTTT.

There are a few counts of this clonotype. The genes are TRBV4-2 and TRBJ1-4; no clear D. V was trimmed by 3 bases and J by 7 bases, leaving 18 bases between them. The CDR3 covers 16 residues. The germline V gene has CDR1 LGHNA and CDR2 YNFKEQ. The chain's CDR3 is CASSQLTGLPGEKLFF. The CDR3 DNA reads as TGTGCCAGCAGCCAGTTAACCGGGTTACCGGGTGAAAAACTGTTTTTT.

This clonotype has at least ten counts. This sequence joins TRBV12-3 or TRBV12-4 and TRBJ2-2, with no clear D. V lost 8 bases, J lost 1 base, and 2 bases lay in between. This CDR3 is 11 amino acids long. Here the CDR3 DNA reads TGTGCCAGCTGGAACACCGGGGAGCTGTTTTTT. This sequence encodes CASWNTGELFF.

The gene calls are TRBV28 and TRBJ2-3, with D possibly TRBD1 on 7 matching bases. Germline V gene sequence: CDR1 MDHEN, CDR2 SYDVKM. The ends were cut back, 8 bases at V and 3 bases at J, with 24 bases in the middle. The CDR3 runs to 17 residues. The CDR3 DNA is TGTGCCAGCCCGCCCTCGGAGGGGGCTATTGGTACAGATACGCAGTATTTT. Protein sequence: CASPPSEGAIGTDTQYF.

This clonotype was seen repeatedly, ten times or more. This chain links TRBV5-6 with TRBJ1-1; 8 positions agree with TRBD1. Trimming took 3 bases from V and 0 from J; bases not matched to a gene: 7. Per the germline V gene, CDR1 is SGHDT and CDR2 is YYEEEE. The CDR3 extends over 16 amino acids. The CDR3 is CASSSSGQGMNTEAFF. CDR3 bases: TGTGCCAGCAGCTCCTCAGGACAGGGAATGAACACTGAAGCTTTCTTT. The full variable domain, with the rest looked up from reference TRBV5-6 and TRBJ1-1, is DAGVTQSPTHLIKTRGQQVTLRCSPKSGHDTVSWYQQALGQGPQFIFQYYEEEERQRGNFPDRFSGHQFPNYSSELNVNALLLGDSALYLCASSSSGQGMNTEAFFGQGTRLTVV.

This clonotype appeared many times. CDR3 residues: CASSSLAGVNEQFF. In DNA form, the CDR3 reads TGTGCCAGCAGTTCCCTAGCGGGGGTTAATGAGCAGTTCTTC. The chain employs TRBV28 and TRBJ2-1, with TRBD2 matching over 10 bases. V shed 4 bases and J 7 bases; nucleotides not matched to a gene: 4. Germline V lookup: CDR1 MDHEN, CDR2 SYDVKM. CDR3 length: 14 amino acids.

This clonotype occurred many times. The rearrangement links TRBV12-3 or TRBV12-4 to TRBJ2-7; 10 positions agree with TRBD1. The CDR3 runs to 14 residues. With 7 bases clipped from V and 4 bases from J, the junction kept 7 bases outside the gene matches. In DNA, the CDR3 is TGTGCCAGCACTTCGACAGGGGGCAGTTACGAGCAGTACTTC. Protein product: CASTSTGGSYEQYF.

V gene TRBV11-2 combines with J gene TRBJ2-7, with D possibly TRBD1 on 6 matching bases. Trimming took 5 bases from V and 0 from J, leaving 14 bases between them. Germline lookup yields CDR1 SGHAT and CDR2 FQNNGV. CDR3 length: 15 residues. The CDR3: CASSQAQGSSYEQYF. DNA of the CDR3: TGTGCCAGCAGCCAAGCCCAGGGGAGCTCCTACGAGCAGTACTTC.